The sample holds a few counts of the clone carrying this T cell receptor beta chain. Its target is not known. The data derive from a study of T-cell memory formation after mild COVID-19. General observations from the study: Some clones that responded turned up in pre-infection memory, which suggests that cross-reactive memory joined in. Nothing showed for sure that second-wave clones peaking on day 37 were SARS-CoV-2 specific.

V was shortened by 0 bases and J by 6 bases, with 12 bases between the two germline ends. The CDR3 has 15 amino acids. The germline V gene has CDR1 KGHDR and CDR2 SFDVKD. TCR alpha and TCR beta cDNA libraries carrying sample barcodes and UMIs came from 5'RACE with constant-segment primers. TCRdb passed the 5' RACE reads through MiXCR, listing each CDR3 protein once. The data hold 360,000 or so distinct CDR3 sequences, with 25% to 30% observed a single time. The chain joins TRBV24-1 to TRBJ2-3, with no clear D. Sequenced: PBMCs or a T cell subset sorted from them (not recorded which). The sequence was obtained from an adult woman who had mild COVID-19 (a few samples of this study predate the infection). Cell type and time point are not known. CDR3 nucleotide sequence: TGTGCCACCAGTGATTTGCAAGGTGTTGTTGATACGCAGTATTTT. This translates into CATSDLQGVVDTQYF.